One and the same sample provided the 9 T cell receptor beta chains below, sequenced in a study of blood T cell repertoires in COVID-19. Using immunoSEQ multiplex PCR, the repertoire was profiled, and TCRdb retains in-frame clones only, with some absent. Here the sample spans 430,000 or so clones, around 90% being singletons. The sequencing input was peripheral blood. The receptors were sampled from a man between 18 and 35 years old with COVID-19, enrolled during active disease.

The gene calls are TRBV5-5 and TRBJ1-2; a possible D gene is TRBD1 (5 bases). The CDR3 extends over 14 amino acids. With 4 bases removed from V and 6 bases from J, the gap between germline ends came to 16 bases. Germline CDR1 and CDR2: SGHKS and YYEKEE (reference sequence). The CDR3 sequence: CASSTEGRVDGYTF. The CDR3 bases are TGTGCCAGCAGCACCGAGGGGAGGGTGGATGGCTACACCTTC.

The V and J genes are TRBV6-2 or TRBV6-3 and TRBJ1-6; tentatively, D is TRBD1 (5 bases). V was shortened by 6 bases and J by 1 base, with 19 bases between the two germline ends. CDR1 and CDR2 from the germline V gene are MNHEY and SVGEGT. This CDR3 is 18 amino acids long. The CDR3 sequence is CASSPSQGPGSYNSPLHF. CDR3 DNA sequence: TGTGCCAGCAGCCCTAGCCAGGGTCCCGGGTCCTATAATTCACCCCTCCACTTT.

The CDR3 sequence is CASSPLGDEQYF. The CDR3 DNA follows: TGTGCCAGCAGCCCCCTAGGAGACGAGCAGTACTTC. J is TRBJ2-7 and V is TRBV7-9; no clear D gene. Germline assignment: CDR1 SEHNR and CDR2 FQNEAQ (reference sequence). The CDR3 consists of 12 residues. The V end was cut by 5 bases, the J end by 5 bases, with 10 bases between.

The chain is built from TRBV19 and TRBJ1-5, with TRBD1 identical over 7 bases. Germline V gene lookup returns CDR1 LNHDA and CDR2 SQIVND (reference sequence). The CDR3 runs 13 residues. V gave up 7 bases and J gave up 6 bases; unmatched junction bases: 6. The CDR3 DNA reads TGTGCCAGTACTGACAGGGCTAGTCAGCCCCAGCATTTT. It codes for CASTDRASQPQHF. Filled out from reference TRBV19 and TRBJ1-5, the complete variable domain reads DGGITQSPKYLFRKEGQNVTLSCEQNLNHDAMYWYRQDPGQGLRLIYYSQIVNDFQKGDIAEGYSVSREKKESFPLTVTSAQKNPTAFYLCASTDRASQPQHFGDGTRLSIL.

This CDR3 reads CASSSGGGSNQPQHF. CDR3 in DNA: TGTGCCAGCAGTTCAGGGGGTGGTAGCAATCAGCCCCAGCATTTT. V gene TRBV2 combines with J gene TRBJ1-5; 7 nucleotides match TRBD1. The V gene's germline CDR1 is SNHLY and CDR2 FYNNEI. CDR3 length equals 15 residues. The ends lost 5 bases at V and 0 bases at J; junction bases unmatched: 4. Full variable domain (outside the CDR3, taken from reference TRBV2 and TRBJ1-5): EPEVTQTPSHQVTQMGQEVILRCVPISNHLYFYWYRQILGQKVEFLVSFYNNEISEKSEIFDDQFSVERPDGSNFTLKIRSTKLEDSAMYFCASSSGGGSNQPQHFGDGTRLSIL.

This chain joins TRBV3-1 (or the pseudogene TRBV3-2) and TRBJ1-5; weak D call: TRBD1 (6 bases). The CDR3 is 14 residues long. V lost 3 bases and J 6 bases, leaving 12 bases between the germline ends. Per the germline V gene, CDR1 is LGHDT and CDR2 is YNNKEL (reference sequence). DNA for the CDR3: TGTGCCAGCAGCCAGTCAGGGGTTCGTCAGCCCCAGCATTTT. Translated, it gives CASSQSGVRQPQHF.

The V call is TRBV3-1 (or the pseudogene TRBV3-2), the J call TRBJ2-3; D not certain. CDR1 and CDR2 from the germline V gene are LGHDT and YNNKEL (reference sequence). The V and J ends lost 0 bases and 5 bases respectively, with 12 bases between them. The CDR3 loop spans 15 amino acids. This CDR3 is CASSQDPGLKDTQYF. CDR3 sequence (DNA): TGTGCCAGCAGCCAAGATCCTGGCCTGAAAGATACGCAGTATTTT.

The CDR3 DNA follows: TGTGCCAGCAGCTTAACCCCACAGAGCTACGAGCAGTACTTC. Translated, it gives CASSLTPQSYEQYF. V gene TRBV7-6 combines with J gene TRBJ2-7; D remains ambiguous. Deletions cut 2 bases from V and 3 bases from J, with 11 bases between. Germline V gene sequence: CDR1 SGHVS, CDR2 FNYEAQ. The CDR3 runs 14 residues.

V and J are TRBV7-9 and TRBJ2-2, with D possibly being TRBD1 (6 bases). From germline, CDR1 is SEHNR and CDR2 FQNEAQ (reference sequence). Trimming stripped 5 bases from V and 3 bases from J, with 19 bases between. The CDR3 runs to 17 residues. The CDR3 here is CASSLMWDTLYTGELFF. The CDR3 DNA is TGTGCCAGCAGCCTTATGTGGGACACACTATACACCGGGGAGCTGTTTTTT.